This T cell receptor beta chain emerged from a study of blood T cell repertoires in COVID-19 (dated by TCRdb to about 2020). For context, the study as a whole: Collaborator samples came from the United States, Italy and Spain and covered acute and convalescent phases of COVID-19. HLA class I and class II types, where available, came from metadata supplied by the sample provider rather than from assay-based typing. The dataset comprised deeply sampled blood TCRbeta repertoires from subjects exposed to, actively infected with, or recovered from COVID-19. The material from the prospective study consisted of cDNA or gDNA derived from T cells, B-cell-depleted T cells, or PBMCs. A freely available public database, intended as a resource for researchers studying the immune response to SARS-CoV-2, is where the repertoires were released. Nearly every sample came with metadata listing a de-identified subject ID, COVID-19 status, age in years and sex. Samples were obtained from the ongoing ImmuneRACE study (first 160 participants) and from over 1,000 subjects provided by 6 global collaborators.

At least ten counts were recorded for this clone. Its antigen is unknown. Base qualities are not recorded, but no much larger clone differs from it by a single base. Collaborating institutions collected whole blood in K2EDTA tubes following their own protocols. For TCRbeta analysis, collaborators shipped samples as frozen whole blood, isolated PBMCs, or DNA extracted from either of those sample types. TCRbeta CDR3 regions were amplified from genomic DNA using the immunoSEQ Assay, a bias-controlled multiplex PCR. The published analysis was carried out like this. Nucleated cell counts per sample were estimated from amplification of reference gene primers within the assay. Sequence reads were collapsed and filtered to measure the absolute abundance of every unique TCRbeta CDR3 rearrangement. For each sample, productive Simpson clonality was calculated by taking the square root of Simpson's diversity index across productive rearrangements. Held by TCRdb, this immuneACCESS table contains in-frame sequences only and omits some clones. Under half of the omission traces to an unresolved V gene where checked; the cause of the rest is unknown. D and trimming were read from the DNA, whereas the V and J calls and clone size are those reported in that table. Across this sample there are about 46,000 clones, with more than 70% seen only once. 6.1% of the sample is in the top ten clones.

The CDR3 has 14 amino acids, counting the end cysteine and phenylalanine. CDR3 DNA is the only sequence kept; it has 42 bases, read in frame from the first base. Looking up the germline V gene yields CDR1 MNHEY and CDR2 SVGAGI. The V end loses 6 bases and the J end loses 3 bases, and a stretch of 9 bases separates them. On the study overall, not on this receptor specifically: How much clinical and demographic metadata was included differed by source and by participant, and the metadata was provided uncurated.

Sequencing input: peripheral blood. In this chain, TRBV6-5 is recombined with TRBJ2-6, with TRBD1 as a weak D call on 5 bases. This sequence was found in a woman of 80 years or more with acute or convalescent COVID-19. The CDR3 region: CASSRDGGANVLTF. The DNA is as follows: TGTGCCAGCAGCAGGGATGGTGGGGCCAACGTCCTGACTTTC.